The next 8 T cell receptor beta chains were all read from a single sample in a study of cytomegalovirus exposure and HLA in healthy donors. The PCR was carried out with 60 Vbeta primers and 13 Jbeta primers. Sequencing used immunoSEQ multiplex PCR; TCRdb keeps in-frame clones, though not all of them. The table includes about 190,000 clones, more than 70% detected once. Specimen: PBMCs. These receptors all come from a man aged 30-40 years in good health and CMV-seropositive.

The chain combines TRBV5-8 with TRBJ1-2, with D perhaps matching TRBD1 (6 bases). Germline CDR1 and CDR2: SGHTS and YDEGEE. Trimming removed 6 bases at V and 3 bases at J, with 21 bases between. The CDR3 contains 16 residues. CDR3 amino acids: CASNQPGHHPYYGYTF. In DNA form, the CDR3 reads TGTGCCAGCAACCAACCGGGACACCACCCTTACTATGGCTACACCTTC. Drawing the rest from reference TRBV5-8 and TRBJ1-2, the complete variable domain is EAGVTQSPTHLIKTRGQQATLRCSPISGHTSVYWYQQALGLGLQFLLWYDEGEERNRGNFPPRFSGRQFPNYSSELNVNALELEDSALYLCASNQPGHHPYYGYTFGSGTRLTVV.

This chain connects TRBV7-3 to TRBJ2-2; 12 nucleotides agree with TRBD2. The CDR3 runs to 18 residues. Per germline, CDR1 SGHTA and CDR2 FQGTGA. J gave up 4 bases and V 4 bases, and 10 bases lay outside the gene matches. The CDR3, as DNA: TGTGCCAGCAGCTATGGGCTAGCGGGAGGGCCGGGCACCGGGGAGCTGTTTTTT. Amino acids: CASSYGLAGGPGTGELFF. The full variable domain, in which reference TRBV7-3 and TRBJ2-2 provide the parts outside the CDR3, is GAGVSQTPSNKVTEKGKYVELRCDPISGHTALYWYRQSLGQGPEFLIYFQGTGAADDSGLPNDRFFAVRPEGSVSTLKIQRTERGDSAVYLCASSYGLAGGPGTGELFFGEGSRLTVL.

V gene TRBV6-5 combines with J gene TRBJ1-1; 9 nucleotides align to TRBD1. The CDR3 length is 13 residues. Germline V gene sequence: CDR1 MNHEY, CDR2 SVGAGI. The J segment lost 4 bases and the V segment lost 6 bases, leaving 3 bases of the junction unmatched. CDR3 DNA sequence: TGTGCCAGCAGACAGGGGGCGGTCACTGAAGCTTTCTTT. This gives the protein CASRQGAVTEAFF.

CDR3 nucleotide sequence: TGTGCCAGCAGGCGGCAAGCGAACACCGGGGAGCTGTTTTTT. Protein product: CASRRQANTGELFF. V and J are TRBV2 and TRBJ2-2; D not resolved. The V end lost 6 bases, the J end lost 0 bases, and 8 bases lay between the germline ends. Germline-derived CDR1 and CDR2 are SNHLY and FYNNEI. This CDR3 has 14 residues.

This clone came up a few times. The chain has TRBV18 and TRBJ2-7; 8 bases line up with TRBD1. After removal of 5 bases from V and 3 bases from J, the junction contained 9 bases not matched to a gene. CDR1 KGHSH and CDR2 LQKENI come from the germline V gene. The CDR3 runs to 15 residues. DNA for the CDR3: TGTGCCAGCTCATCCGGACAGGGAGGCATCTACGAGCAGTACTTC. Translation gives CASSSGQGGIYEQYF.

The V gene is TRBV2, the J gene TRBJ1-1; D call uncertain. Germline V gene data show CDR1 as SNHLY and CDR2 as FYNNEI. This CDR3 comprises 10 residues. The V gene lost 7 bases and the J gene lost 3 bases, with 3 bases spanning the gap. The CDR3 coding sequence is TGTGCCAGCATAGACACTGAAGCTTTCTTT. Amino acids: CASIDTEAFF. Complete variable domain (other parts from reference TRBV2 and TRBJ1-1): EPEVTQTPSHQVTQMGQEVILRCVPISNHLYFYWYRQILGQKVEFLVSFYNNEISEKSEIFDDQFSVERPDGSNFTLKIRSTKLEDSAMYFCASIDTEAFFGQGTRLTVV.

V usage is TRBV9 and J usage is TRBJ2-1, with 10 positions matching TRBD2. J lost 0 bases, V lost 4 bases, and 13 bases had no gene match. Germline values: CDR1 SGDLS, CDR2 YYNGEE. This CDR3 region has 19 residues. CDR3 sequence (DNA): TGTGCCAGCAGCCCACTAGCGGGAAGGTATTTTAGCTCCTACAATGAGCAGTTCTTC. Translating gives CASSPLAGRYFSSYNEQFF.

The chain employs TRBV6-1 and TRBJ1-3; D ambiguous. The V and J ends lost 1 base and 8 bases respectively, with 15 bases between them. The CDR3 sequence is 15 residues long. Germline values: CDR1 MNHNS, CDR2 SASEGT. The CDR3, as DNA: TGTGCCAGCAGTGAAGTGGGTCGCGCGGGCCACACCATATATTTT. This translates into CASSEVGRAGHTIYF.